Presented here are 24 T cell receptor beta chains from one specimen sequenced in a study of Graves' ophthalmopathy and Graves' hyperthyroidism. Amplified material comprised TCR beta CDR3 regions derived from RNA transcripts. A first-round RT-PCR used HTBI primers, followed by a second-round multiplex PCR. TCRdb analysed the multiplex PCR reads with MiXCR anew, one entry per CDR3 protein. The sample contains 650,000 to 900,000 distinct CDR3 sequences, roughly 40% of which appear only once. The material sequenced was peripheral blood. The receptor set was obtained from an adult man with Graves' ophthalmopathy.

In this sample, this clonotype turned up many times. A junction boundary mismatches the germline segment, possibly from a read error. The chain combines TRBV10-3 with TRBJ1-2; TRBD1 aligns across 7 bases. This CDR3 contains 15 residues. Germline V gene data show CDR1 as ENHRY and CDR2 as SYGVKD. CDR3 amino acids: CASSYMSGTDYGYTF. The CDR3 region has the DNA TGTGCCAGCAGTTACATGTCCGGGACAGACTATGGCTACACCTTC.

The genes are TRBV7-2 and TRBJ1-1; tentative D call: TRBD1 (6 bases). The CDR3 covers 14 residues. V was clipped by 6 bases and J by 1 base, with 12 bases between them. In germline, CDR1 is SGHTA, CDR2 FQGNSA. In DNA, the CDR3 is TGTGCCAGCAGTCCGGACAGAACGAACACTGAAGCTTTCTTT. Encoded protein: CASSPDRTNTEAFF.

There are many counts of this clonotype. The rearrangement links TRBV12-3 or TRBV12-4 to TRBJ1-1; 8 positions match TRBD1. V trimming: 6 bases; J trimming: 1 base; junction bases outside the gene matches: 4. The CDR3 has 14 amino acids. The CDR3 sequence is CASRDRAGNTEAFF. Written as DNA, the CDR3 is TGTGCCAGCAGGGACAGGGCTGGGAACACTGAAGCTTTCTTT.

This clonotype was seen only a few times. The chain couples TRBV2 to TRBJ2-7; D ambiguous. With 5 bases removed from V and 6 bases from J, the gap between germline ends came to 14 bases. Germline CDR1 SNHLY, CDR2 FYNNEI. CDR3 size: 13 residues. This chain's CDR3 is CASSYTFSPEQYF. CDR3 nucleotide sequence: TGTGCCAGCAGTTACACGTTCAGTCCCGAGCAGTACTTC.

There are a few counts of this clonotype. This chain uses TRBV7-9 with TRBJ1-4, with 7 bases matching TRBD1. The V gene end was trimmed by 5 bases and the J gene end by 5 bases; junction bases not matched to a gene: 8. The CDR3 runs 15 residues. Germline loops: CDR1 SEHNR, CDR2 FQNEAQ (reference sequence). CDR3 in DNA: TGTGCCAGCAGCCCCGGGGACAGTAACAATGAAAAACTGTTTTTT. It encodes CASSPGDSNNEKLFF.

The chain combines TRBV11-2 with TRBJ2-6, with a tentative D call TRBD1 (5 bases). The CDR3 extends over 18 amino acids. Germline CDR1 reads SGHAT; CDR2 reads FQNNGV. The germline V and J ends were trimmed by 4 bases and 0 bases, with 16 bases remaining between them. The CDR3 sequence: CASSSDLGHVSGANVLTF. CDR3 in DNA: TGTGCCAGCAGCTCAGACCTTGGACACGTCTCTGGGGCCAACGTCCTGACTTTC.

The chain uses TRBV29-1 and TRBJ2-7; 11 bases map to TRBD1. CDR1 and CDR2 from the germline V gene are SQVTM and ANQGSEA. With V trimmed by 6 bases and J by 5 bases, 21 bases remained unmatched. The CDR3 runs to 18 residues. The DNA of the CDR3 is TGCAGCGTAGGCCAGCGGGACAGGGGGATGGGACAAAACAACGAGCAGTACTTC. Protein product: CSVGQRDRGMGQNNEQYF.

The chain couples TRBV4-1 to TRBJ1-5; TRBD1 is a possible D gene (6 bases). The V gene's germline CDR1 is MGHRA and CDR2 YSYEKL. The ends were cut back, 4 bases at V and 6 bases at J, with 22 bases in the middle. CDR3 length equals 17 residues. As DNA, the CDR3 is TGCGCCAGCAGCCCGTCACAGGGAGGTGGGGTGGGTCAGCCCCAGCATTTT. Translation: CASSPSQGGGVGQPQHF.

This clonotype was observed a single time. V usage is TRBV7-9 and J usage is TRBJ2-2; no clear D. V gave up 11 bases and J gave up 8 bases, with 18 bases separating them. CDR1 and CDR2 (germline): SEHNR, FQNEAQ (reference sequence). The CDR3 loop spans 13 amino acids. CDR3 loop: CAWSVSSVGELFF. The CDR3 DNA reads TGTGCCTGGAGTGTATCGTCGGTTGGGGAGCTGTTTTTT.

The CDR3: CASSGPGQGYNEQFF. The CDR3, as DNA: TGTGCCAGCAGTGGTCCGGGACAGGGTTACAATGAGCAGTTCTTC. The chain recombines TRBV25-1 with TRBJ2-1; 9 bases agree with TRBD1. V lost 4 bases to trimming and J lost 4 bases; unmatched junction nucleotides: 5. This CDR3 is built from 15 residues. Germline values: CDR1 MGHDK, CDR2 SYGVNS. Full variable domain (rest looked up from reference TRBV25-1 and TRBJ2-1): EADIYQTPRYLVIGTGKKITLECSQTMGHDKMYWYQQDPGMELHLIHYSYGVNSTEKGDLSSESTVSRIRTEHFPLTLESARPSHTSQYLCASSGPGQGYNEQFFGPGTRLTVL.

The V and J genes are TRBV19 and TRBJ2-2; the match to TRBD2 covers 7 bases. The CDR3 has 15 amino acids. Germline CDR1 LNHDA, CDR2 SQIVND (reference sequence). J was trimmed by 3 bases and V by 2 bases; bases with no gene match: 3. The chain's CDR3 is CASSIWEGYTGELFF. The CDR3 DNA reads as TGTGCCAGTAGTATATGGGAGGGTTACACCGGGGAGCTGTTTTTT. The complete variable domain, with remaining parts taken from reference TRBV19 and TRBJ2-2, reads DGGITQSPKYLFRKEGQNVTLSCEQNLNHDAMYWYRQDPGQGLRLIYYSQIVNDFQKGDIAEGYSVSREKKESFPLTVTSAQKNPTAFYLCASSIWEGYTGELFFGEGSRLTVL.

The rearrangement uses TRBV10-3 and TRBJ2-7; the D gene could be TRBD1 or TRBD2 (5 bases each). Germline V lookup: CDR1 ENHRY, CDR2 SYGVKD. The CDR3 length is 11 residues. The ends were cut back, 10 bases at V and 4 bases at J, with 11 bases in the middle. The DNA of the CDR3 is TGTGCCACCAGGGAGACATACGAGCAGTACTTC. This translates into CATRETYEQYF.

The J gene is TRBJ1-2, the V gene TRBV9; TRBD1 is a possible D gene (5 bases). This CDR3 region has 16 residues. V was shortened by 4 bases and J by 0 bases, with 16 bases between the two germline ends. From germline, CDR1 is SGDLS and CDR2 YYNGEE. CDR3 in amino acids: CASSPRDFQSNYGYTF. DNA for the CDR3: TGTGCCAGCAGCCCCAGGGACTTTCAATCTAACTATGGCTACACCTTC.

The rearrangement uses TRBV6-5 and TRBJ1-5; D gene unclear. Germline CDR1 reads MNHEY; CDR2 reads SVGAGI. Trimming pared 4 bases from V and 3 bases from J, leaving 16 bases between. The CDR3 totals 16 residues. CDR3 in DNA: TGTGCCAGCAGTTTCTCGTTAGCAAGTAACAATCAGCCCCAGCATTTT. Protein: CASSFSLASNNQPQHF.

This clonotype has at least ten counts. V is TRBV7-9 and J is TRBJ1-5, with D unresolved. V was shortened by 2 bases and J by 1 base, with 6 bases between the two germline ends. Germline assignment: CDR1 SEHNR and CDR2 FQNEAQ (reference sequence). This CDR3 comprises 14 residues. CDR3 in amino acids: CASSLLGSNQPQHF. CDR3 coding DNA: TGTGCCAGCAGCTTATTAGGGAGCAATCAGCCCCAGCATTTT.

Many counts were recorded for this clonotype. The DNA for the CDR3 is TGCAGCGTTGTGGGTAGGGAGGACAGGTTAGCTGAAGCTTTCTTT. Its protein product is CSVVGREDRLAEAFF. The chain carries TRBV29-1 and TRBJ1-1; TRBD1 aligns across 7 bases. V shed 4 bases, J shed 6 bases, and the junction held 14 bases outside the gene matches. Germline V gene lookup returns CDR1 SQVTM and CDR2 ANQGSEA. The CDR3 sequence is 15 residues long.

The gene calls are TRBV29-1 and TRBJ2-7; a possible D gene is TRBD1 (6 bases). V lost 4 bases, J lost 3 bases, and 13 bases lay in between. CDR3 size: 13 residues. The germline gives CDR1 SQVTM, CDR2 ANQGSEA. The CDR3 spells CSVGRQDLYEQYF. The CDR3 DNA sequence: TGCAGCGTTGGCAGACAGGACCTCTACGAGCAGTACTTC.

This clonotype was picked up many times. J is TRBJ1-6 and V is TRBV20-1; TRBD1 matches 11 bases. The trim removed 3 bases at V and 9 bases at J, leaving 4 bases unmatched. CDR1 and CDR2 (germline): DFQATT, SNEGSKA (reference sequence). The CDR3 loop spans 14 amino acids. In DNA form, the CDR3 reads TGCAGTGCTAGTCCCGGGACAGGGGGTTCACCCCTCCACTTT. Encoded protein: CSASPGTGGSPLHF.

Many counts were recorded for this clonotype. The CDR3 DNA reads TGTGCCAGCAGCTTAGGGCGGGTGAACCAAGAGACCCAGTACTTC. Its translation: CASSLGRVNQETQYF. This chain links TRBV7-2 with TRBJ2-5; D may be TRBD2 (5 bases). The germline V and J ends were trimmed by 1 base and 0 bases, with 9 bases remaining between them. The CDR3 contains 15 residues. The germline CDR1 and CDR2 sequences are SGHTA and FQGNSA.

The sample holds many counts of this clonotype. The chain combines TRBV4-3 with TRBJ1-2, with D maybe TRBD1 (6 bases). Trimming removed 2 bases from V and 7 bases from J, with 11 bases in between. The CDR3 is 13 residues long. The germline V gene encodes CDR1 LGHNA and CDR2 YSLEER. CDR3 protein: CASSQRGLGGYTF. Here the CDR3 DNA reads TGCGCCAGCAGCCAACGGGGGCTTGGTGGCTACACCTTC.

The genes are TRBV20-1 and TRBJ1-1; D call uncertain. Trimming removed 5 bases at V and 1 base at J, with 11 bases between. The CDR3 runs 13 residues. Germline values: CDR1 DFQATT, CDR2 SNEGSKA (reference sequence). The CDR3: CSAYSQRNTEAFF. CDR3 DNA: TGCAGTGCTTATAGTCAGAGGAACACTGAAGCTTTCTTT.

Many counts were recorded for this clonotype. The genes are TRBV10-1 and TRBJ1-4; D call uncertain. This CDR3 is built from 16 residues. The V and J ends lost 3 bases and 0 bases respectively, with 11 bases between them. Germline V gene data show CDR1 as WNHNN and CDR2 as SYGVQD (reference sequence). The CDR3 is CASSDTSGTTNEKLFF. In nucleotides, the CDR3 is TGCGCCAGCAGTGACACGTCGGGGACAACTAATGAAAAACTGTTTTTT.

Points on this clonotype: An end of the junction differs from the germline gene, which may be a read error. The gene calls are TRBV6-5 and TRBJ1-1, with D hard to call. Germline assignment: CDR1 MNHEY and CDR2 SVGAGI. The length of the CDR3 is 13 residues. This chain's CDR3 is CASSERTVRISRF. The CDR3 nucleotides are TGTGCCAGCAGTGAACGTACAGTACGAATTTCCCGTTTT.

This clonotype was observed a handful of times. The rearrangement links TRBV20-1 to TRBJ2-5; TRBD2 is a possible D gene (5 bases). Trimming stripped 6 bases from V and 1 base from J, with 18 bases between. Germline V gene lookup returns CDR1 DFQATT and CDR2 SNEGSKA (reference sequence). This CDR3 has 15 amino acids. CDR3 in DNA: TGCAGTGCCTTTGCGGAGGAGAGCCTCCAAGAGACCCAGTACTTC. Protein product: CSAFAEESLQETQYF.